Described below is a single TCR beta chain sequence and its context. The V segment lost 4 bases and the J segment 8 bases; nucleotides outside the gene matches: 15. The CDR3 loop spans 16 amino acids. The V gene's germline CDR1 is SGHRS and CDR2 YFSETQ. The data were obtained in a study of T cell changes during pregnancy in multiple sclerosis. Using immunoSEQ multiplex PCR, the repertoire was profiled, and TCRdb retains in-frame clones only, with some absent. The sample lists about 76,000 clones; 80% to 95% were seen once. The sequence was obtained from a female donor in good health, enrolled as a control in a pregnancy study. The V and J genes are TRBV5-1 and TRBJ1-2; 9 bases are shared with TRBD1. The sequencing here drew on peripheral blood, taken after pregnancy. The CDR3 reads CASSATPGQGIDGYTF. In DNA form, the CDR3 reads TGCGCCAGCAGCGCCACTCCGGGACAGGGAATTGACGGCTACACCTTC.